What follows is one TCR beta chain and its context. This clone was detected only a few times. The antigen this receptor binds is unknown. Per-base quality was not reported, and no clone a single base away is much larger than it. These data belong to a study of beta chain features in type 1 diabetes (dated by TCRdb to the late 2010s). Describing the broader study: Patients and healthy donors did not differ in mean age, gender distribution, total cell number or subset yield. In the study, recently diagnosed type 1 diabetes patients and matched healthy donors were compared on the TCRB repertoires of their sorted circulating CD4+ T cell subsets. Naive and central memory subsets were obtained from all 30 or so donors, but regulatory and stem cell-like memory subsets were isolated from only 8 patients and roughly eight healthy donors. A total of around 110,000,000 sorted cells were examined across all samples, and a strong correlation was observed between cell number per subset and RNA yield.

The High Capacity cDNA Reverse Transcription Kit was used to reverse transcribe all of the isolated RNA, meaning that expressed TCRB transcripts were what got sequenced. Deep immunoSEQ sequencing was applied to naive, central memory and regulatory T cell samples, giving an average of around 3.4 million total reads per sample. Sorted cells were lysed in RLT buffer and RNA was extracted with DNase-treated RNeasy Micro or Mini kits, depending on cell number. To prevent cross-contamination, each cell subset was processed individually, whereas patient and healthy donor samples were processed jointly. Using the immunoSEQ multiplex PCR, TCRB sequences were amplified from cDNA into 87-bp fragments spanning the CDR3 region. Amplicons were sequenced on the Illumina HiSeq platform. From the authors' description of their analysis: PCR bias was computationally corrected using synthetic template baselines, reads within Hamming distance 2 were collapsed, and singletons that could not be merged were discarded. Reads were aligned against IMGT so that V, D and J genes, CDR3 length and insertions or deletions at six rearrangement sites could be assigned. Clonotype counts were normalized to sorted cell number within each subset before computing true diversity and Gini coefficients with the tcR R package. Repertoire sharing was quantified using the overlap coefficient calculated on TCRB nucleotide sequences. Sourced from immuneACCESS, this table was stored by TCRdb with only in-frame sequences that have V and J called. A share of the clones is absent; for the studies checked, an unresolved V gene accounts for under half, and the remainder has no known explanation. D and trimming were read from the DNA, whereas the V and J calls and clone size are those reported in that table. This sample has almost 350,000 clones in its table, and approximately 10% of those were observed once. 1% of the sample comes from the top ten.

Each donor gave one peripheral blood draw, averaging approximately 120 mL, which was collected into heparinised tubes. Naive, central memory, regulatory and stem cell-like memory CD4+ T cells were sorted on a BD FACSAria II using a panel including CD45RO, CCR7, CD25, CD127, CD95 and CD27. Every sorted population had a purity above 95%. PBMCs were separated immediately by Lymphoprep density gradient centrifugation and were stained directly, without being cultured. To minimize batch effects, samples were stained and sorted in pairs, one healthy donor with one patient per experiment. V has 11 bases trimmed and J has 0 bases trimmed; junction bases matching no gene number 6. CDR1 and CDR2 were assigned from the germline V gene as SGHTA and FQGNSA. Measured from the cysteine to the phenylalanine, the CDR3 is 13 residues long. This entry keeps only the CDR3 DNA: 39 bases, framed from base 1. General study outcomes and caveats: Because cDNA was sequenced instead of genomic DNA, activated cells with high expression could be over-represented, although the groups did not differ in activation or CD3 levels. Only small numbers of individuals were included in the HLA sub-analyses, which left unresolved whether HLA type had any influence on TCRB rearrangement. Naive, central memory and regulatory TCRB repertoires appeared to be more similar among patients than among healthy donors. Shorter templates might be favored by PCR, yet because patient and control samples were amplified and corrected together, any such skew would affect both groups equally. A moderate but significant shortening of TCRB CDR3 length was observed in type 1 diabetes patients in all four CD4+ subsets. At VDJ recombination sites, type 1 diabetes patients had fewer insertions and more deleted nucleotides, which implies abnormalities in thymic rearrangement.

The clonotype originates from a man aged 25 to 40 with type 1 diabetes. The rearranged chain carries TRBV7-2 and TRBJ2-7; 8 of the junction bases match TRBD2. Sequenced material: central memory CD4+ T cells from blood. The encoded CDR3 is CAGERGSSYEQYF. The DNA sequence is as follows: TGTGCCGGGGAGCGGGGGAGCTCCTACGAGCAGTACTTC.